The sequence of this T cell receptor beta chain was determined in a study of T cell responses to AZD1222 COVID-19 vaccine. Produced via immunoSEQ multiplex PCR; TCRdb's table is partial and in-frame only. This table holds about 110,000 clones, around nine tenths found once. V was cut by 7 bases and J by 4 bases, with 16 bases left in between. From germline, CDR1 is MDHEN and CDR2 SYDVKM. The CDR3 has 14 amino acids. General study results and limits: Sampling that yielded the repertoires occurred only after the peak T cell response.

Analysis merged second doses at about 4 or about 12 weeks. About this clone itself: Its specificity is not known.

The J gene is TRBJ1-2, the V gene TRBV28; TRBD1 might be the D (6 bases). The source was peripheral blood, collected 28 days after the second AZD1222 dose. This sequence was found in an adult who received the AZD1222 COVID-19 vaccine. The CDR3 DNA follows: TGTGCCAGCACCATACCCGACAGGACCTATGGCTACACCTTC. Protein: CASTIPDRTYGYTF.